A selection of T cell receptor beta chains follows, all from one sample in a study of OX40 agonist ivuxolimab in advanced cancers. Generated by immunoSEQ multiplex PCR, the TCRdb table keeps only in-frame clones and is missing some. Seen here are tens of thousands of clones, around 76% observed once, and the top ten hold around 15%. Here the sequenced sample was CD4+ or CD8+ T cells sorted from blood, taken in a trial of the OX40 agonist ivuxolimab. The receptors derive from an adult with an advanced solid tumor such as melanoma, head and neck, liver or kidney cancer. The CDR3 runs from the conserved cysteine through the conserved F or W. D genes are given only for firm matches. For some rows the clone size is stated as once, few or many, or as a class when expanded; others skip it.

j_call: TRBJ1-1
v_call: TRBV7-6
d_call: .
clone_size: .
cdr3_aa: CASRQTAAGNEAFF
cdr3_nt: TGTGCCAGCAGACAAACAGCGGCGGGGAATGAAGCTTTCTTT

j_call: TRBJ1-2
v_call: TRBV27
d_call: .
clone_size: .
cdr3_aa: CASSIMPADANYGYTF
cdr3_nt: TGTGCCAGCAGTATTATGCCTGCGGACGCTAACTATGGCTACACCTTC

j_call: TRBJ1-3
v_call: TRBV10-3
d_call: .
clone_size: .
cdr3_aa: CAISVIGPKQSSGNTIYF
cdr3_nt: TGTGCCATCAGTGTGATCGGCCCAAAGCAGAGCTCTGGAAACACCATATATTTT

j_call: TRBJ2-5
v_call: TRBV6-1
d_call: .
clone_size: .
cdr3_aa: CASSELRGPLGTQYF
cdr3_nt: TGTGCCAGCAGTGAATTGCGGGGGCCGCTGGGGACCCAGTACTTC

j_call: TRBJ1-2
v_call: TRBV29-1
d_call: .
clone_size: .
cdr3_aa: CSVEQGSNYGYTF
cdr3_nt: TGCAGCGTTGAACAGGGGTCTAACTATGGCTACACCTTC

j_call: TRBJ2-1
v_call: TRBV6-6
d_call: .
clone_size: .
cdr3_aa: CASSKFSYNEQFF
cdr3_nt: TGTGCCAGCAGCAAATTCTCCTACAATGAGCAGTTCTTC

j_call: TRBJ2-3
v_call: TRBV4-3
d_call: .
clone_size: .
cdr3_aa: CASSQDGQGDTQYF
cdr3_nt: TGCGCCAGCAGCCAAGATGGGCAGGGCGATACGCAGTATTTT

j_call: TRBJ2-7
v_call: TRBV4-3
d_call: .
clone_size: .
cdr3_aa: CASSQDWRAYEQYF
cdr3_nt: TGCGCCAGCAGCCAAGATTGGAGGGCCTACGAGCAGTACTTC

j_call: TRBJ1-1
v_call: TRBV29-1
d_call: .
clone_size: few
cdr3_aa: CSVEVVNTEAFF
cdr3_nt: TGCAGCGTTGAAGTAGTCAACACTGAAGCTTTCTTT

j_call: TRBJ2-2
v_call: TRBV5-8
d_call: TRBD1
clone_size: .
cdr3_aa: CARSDRVWDTGELFF
cdr3_nt: TGTGCCAGAAGCGACAGGGTGTGGGACACCGGGGAGCTGTTTTTT

j_call: TRBJ2-4
v_call: TRBV4-1
d_call: TRBD1
clone_size: few
cdr3_aa: CASSQEGDRTKNIQYF
cdr3_nt: TGCGCCAGCAGCCAAGAGGGGGACAGGACCAAAAACATTCAGTACTTC

j_call: TRBJ2-7
v_call: TRBV13
d_call: .
clone_size: .
cdr3_aa: CASSPDSSSYEQYF
cdr3_nt: TGTGCCAGCAGCCCGGACTCTAGCTCCTACGAGCAGTACTTC

j_call: TRBJ2-3
v_call: TRBV4-2
d_call: .
clone_size: medium-sized
cdr3_aa: CASSQEYGGGTDTQYF
cdr3_nt: TGTGCCAGCAGCCAAGAATACGGGGGCGGTACAGATACGCAGTATTTT